The 16 T cell receptor beta chains below all came from one sample that was sequenced in a study of tumor-infiltrating lymphocytes in primary liver carcinoma. Both RNA and DNA were isolated together from roughly 20-30 mg of bulk tissue that had not been sorted. Using a constant-region primer together with ProtoScript II reverse transcriptase, TCR beta cDNA was made from around 500 ng of total RNA. Libraries covering TCR beta were generated through three nested multiplex PCR rounds (using a slightly modified ARM-PCR). The two initial PCR rounds, around 11 cycles each, used TRBV1-TRBV30 forward and C-beta reverse primers. TCRdb re-derived calls from the multiplex PCR reads in MiXCR, one entry per CDR3 protein. The sample holds approximately 40,000 distinct CDR3 sequences, 74% seen once. Sequencing was performed on liver tumor tissue from sampling region 4. Subset in this sample: tumor region T4, right-lateral pole. The receptor set was obtained from a man between 40 and 49 years old with primary liver carcinoma and hepatitis B virus infection.

This clonotype was observed a handful of times. A single base separates this from a much larger clone, so it may be a read error. The V call is TRBV5-4, the J call TRBJ2-1; D may be TRBD2 (7 bases). The CDR3 contains 17 residues. CDR1 is SGHNT, CDR2 YYREEE, per germline (reference sequence). CDR3 nucleotides: TGTGCCAGCAGCTTGGGAAGCGGGTCGGGGGGCTGCAATGAGCAGTCCTTC. This gives the protein CASSLGSGSGGCNEQSF.

Note on this clonotype: The CDR3 does not close with the conserved phenylalanine or tryptophan, likely indicating a read error. The chain carries TRBV11-2 and TRBJ2-6; 8 bases agree with TRBD1. The CDR3 totals 21 residues. The ends lost 5 bases at V and 2 bases at J; junction bases unmatched: 20. Germline lookup yields CDR1 SGHAT and CDR2 FQNNGV. For the CDR3, the DNA is TGTGCCAGCAGCATGGGGGGAGACAGGGGCATTTCCCTAACTGGGGCCAACGTCCTGACTTTA. Its translation is CASSMGGDRGISLTGANVLTL.

The table lists this clonotype with a few counts. One end of the junction is discordant with germline, which a read error may explain. This sequence joins TRBV7-8 and TRBJ1-5; the D is unclear. Germline CDR1 is SGHVS and CDR2 is FQNEAQ. The CDR3 sequence is 18 residues long. The CDR3 nucleotides read TGTGCCAGCAGCCCAAGAATAACCCAACCCGATGGCAATCAGGCCCAACATTTT. It is translated as CASSPRITQPDGNQAQHF. The full variable domain, completed using reference TRBV7-8 and TRBJ1-5, is GAGVSQSPRYKVAKRGQDVALRCDPISGHVSLFWYQQALGQGPEFLTYFQNEAQLDKSGLPSDRFFAERPEGSVSTLKIQRTQQEDSAVYLCASSPRITQPDGNQAQHFGDGTRLSIL.

Concerning this clonotype itself: As the CDR3 is not closed by the conserved phenylalanine or tryptophan, this likely results from a read error. The V gene is TRBV7-9, the J gene TRBJ1-1; a weak D match, TRBD1 (6 bases). V was shortened by 5 bases and J by 8 bases, with 12 bases between the two germline ends. The CDR3 is 12 amino acids. Per the germline V gene, CDR1 is SEHNR and CDR2 is FQNEAQ (reference sequence). CDR3 amino acids: CASSMDSREAFS. The CDR3 coding sequence is TGTGCCAGCAGCATGGACAGTCGGGAAGCTTTCTCT.

With respect to this clonotype: The junction differs from germline at one of its ends, possibly a read error. The rearrangement joins TRBV7-8 to TRBJ2-1; TRBD2 agrees at 10 bases. Per the germline V gene, CDR1 is SGHVS and CDR2 is FQNEAQ. The CDR3 runs 15 residues. CDR3 in DNA: TGTGCTAGCAGACCTACTAGCGGGATAAGCTATGAGCAATTCTTC. It yields the protein CASRPTSGISYEQFF.

Comment on this clonotype: At one boundary the junction diverges from the germline segment, which might be a read error. The CDR3 loop reads CASGRSGQQSYNEQLF. CDR3 sequence (DNA): TGTGCCAGCGGTAGGTCGGGACAGCAATCCTACAATGAGCAGTTGTTC. This sequence joins TRBV5-4 and TRBJ2-1, with 7 bases fitting TRBD1. The CDR3 spans 16 residues. From germline, CDR1 is SGHNT and CDR2 YYREEE (reference sequence).

On this clonotype: An end of the junction does not agree with germline; a read error may underlie this. The chain carries TRBV2 and TRBJ2-2; D perhaps matches TRBD1 (5 bases). CDR1 SNHLY and CDR2 FYNNEI come from the germline V gene. The CDR3 totals 15 residues. The CDR3 DNA follows: TGTGCCAGCAGTCCGACAGTCTCGAACATCGGGGAGCTGTTTTTT. Its translation is CASSPTVSNIGELFF.

As regards this clonotype: Mismatch with germline at one junction end may stem from a read error. V is TRBV6-5 and J is TRBJ2-7; 9 bases map to TRBD1. The CDR3 has 14 residues. Germline assignment: CDR1 MNHEY and CDR2 SVGAGI. CDR3 bases: TGTGCCAGTAGTCCTGGGACAGGGCGCTACGAGCGGTACTTC. Its translation: CASSPGTGRYERYF.

The rearrangement uses TRBV29-1 and TRBJ1-1, with D perhaps matching TRBD1 (6 bases). CDR3 length: 15 amino acids. Germline V CDR1 and CDR2: SQVTM, ANQGSEA. The V end lost 6 bases, the J end lost 0 bases, and 17 bases lay between the germline ends. The CDR3 nucleotides read TGCAGCGTCTCCGCATGGTGGGACATGAACACTGAAGCTTTCTTT. It codes for CSVSAWWDMNTEAFF. The entire variable domain, with the rest obtained from reference TRBV29-1 and TRBJ1-1, is as follows: SAVISQKPSRDICQRGTSLTIQCQVDSQVTMMFWYRQQPGQSLTLIATANQGSEATYESGFVIDKFPISRPNLTFSTLTVSNMSPEDSSIYLCSVSAWWDMNTEAFFGQGTRLTVV.

This clonotype is labeled medium-sized. The rearrangement links TRBV4-3 to TRBJ2-5, with a tentative D call TRBD2 (6 bases). V was cut by 1 base and J by 4 bases, with 16 bases left in between. This CDR3 is built from 16 residues. Germline V gene sequence: CDR1 LGHNA, CDR2 YSLEER. In nucleotides, the CDR3 is TGCGCCAGCAGCCAAGGCGAGGGGCGGGAACTAGAGACCCAGTACTTC. Protein product: CASSQGEGRELETQYF.

The sample holds many counts of this clonotype. The V and J genes are TRBV7-6 and TRBJ2-7; TRBD2 matches at 10 bases. Germline V CDR1 and CDR2: SGHVS, FNYEAQ. The CDR3 extends over 15 amino acids. Unmatched junction bases numbered 8, after V lost 3 bases and J lost 6 bases. The CDR3 region is CASSLAAGGPFEQYF. Written as DNA, the CDR3 is TGTGCCAGCAGCTTGGCAGCGGGAGGGCCTTTCGAGCAGTACTTC. Full variable domain (outside the CDR3, taken from reference TRBV7-6 and TRBJ2-7): GAGVSQSPRYKVTKRGQDVALRCDPISGHVSLYWYRQALGQGPEFLTYFNYEAQQDKSGLPNDRFSAERPEGSISTLTIQRTEQRDSAMYRCASSLAAGGPFEQYFGPGTRLTVT.

As regards this clonotype: One end of the junction varies from germline; a read error may be responsible. The genes are TRBV4-2 and TRBJ2-2; 10 bases agree with TRBD2. CDR1 and CDR2 from the germline V gene are LGHNA and YNFKEQ. The CDR3 extends over 17 amino acids. This CDR3 is CASSQGGLAGDFGELCF. DNA for the CDR3: TGTGCCAGCAGCCAAGGGGGGCTAGCGGGAGATTTCGGGGAGTTGTGTTTT.

With regard to this clonotype: The junction does not match germline at one end; this may be a read error. The V and J genes are TRBV5-5 and TRBJ1-4, with D perhaps TRBD1 (5 bases). The CDR3 length is 15 residues. Germline CDR1 reads SGHKS; CDR2 reads YYEKEE (reference sequence). The CDR3: CASSFQGSRGEKLLF. The CDR3 nucleotides are TGTGCCAGCAGCTTTCAGGGCTCGCGGGGGGAAAAACTGCTTTTT.

A remark on this clonotype: The junction and the germline gene differ at one end; a read error may be behind it. The chain uses TRBV14 and TRBJ2-1, with unresolved D. The CDR3 runs 13 residues. Germline loops: CDR1 SGHDN, CDR2 FVKESK. CDR3 residues: CASSQVHGNEHFF. CDR3 nucleotides: TGTGCCAGCAGCCAAGTTCATGGCAATGAGCATTTCTTC.

In regard to this clonotype: Its ends do not fully match the called genes, so a read error is possible. The chain uses TRBV25-1 and TRBJ2-4; 7 positions match TRBD1. This CDR3 comprises 14 residues. Germline CDR1 MGHDK, CDR2 SYGVNS. The CDR3 nucleotides read TGTGCCAACAGTGAATCGACAGGGCCTAACATTCAGTACTTC. Its protein product is CANSESTGPNIQYF.

Details on this clonotype: Since a much larger clone is just one base distant, this may be a read error. This chain joins TRBV19 and TRBJ2-7, with D perhaps TRBD1 (6 bases). Germline loops: CDR1 LNHDA, CDR2 SQIVND (reference sequence). CDR3 length: 15 amino acids. The CDR3 here is CAGSDDNRVGDEQYF. The CDR3 region has the DNA TGTGCCGGTAGTGACGATAACAGGGTCGGAGACGAGCAGTACTTC.